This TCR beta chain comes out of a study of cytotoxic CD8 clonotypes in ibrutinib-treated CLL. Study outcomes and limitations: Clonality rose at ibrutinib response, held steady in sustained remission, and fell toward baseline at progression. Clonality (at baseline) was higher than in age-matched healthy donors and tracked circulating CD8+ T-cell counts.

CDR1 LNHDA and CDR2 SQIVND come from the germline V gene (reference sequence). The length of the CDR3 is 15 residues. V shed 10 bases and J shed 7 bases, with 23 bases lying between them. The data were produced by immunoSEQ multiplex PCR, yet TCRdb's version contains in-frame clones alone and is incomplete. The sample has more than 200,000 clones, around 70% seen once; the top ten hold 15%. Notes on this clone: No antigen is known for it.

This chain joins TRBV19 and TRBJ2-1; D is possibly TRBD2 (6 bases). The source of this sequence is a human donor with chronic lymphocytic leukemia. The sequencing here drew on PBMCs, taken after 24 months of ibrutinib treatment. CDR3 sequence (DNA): TGTGCCACCTCGCCCGCGGAGGGCCCTCTTAATGAGCAGTTCTTC. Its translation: CATSPAEGPLNEQFF.